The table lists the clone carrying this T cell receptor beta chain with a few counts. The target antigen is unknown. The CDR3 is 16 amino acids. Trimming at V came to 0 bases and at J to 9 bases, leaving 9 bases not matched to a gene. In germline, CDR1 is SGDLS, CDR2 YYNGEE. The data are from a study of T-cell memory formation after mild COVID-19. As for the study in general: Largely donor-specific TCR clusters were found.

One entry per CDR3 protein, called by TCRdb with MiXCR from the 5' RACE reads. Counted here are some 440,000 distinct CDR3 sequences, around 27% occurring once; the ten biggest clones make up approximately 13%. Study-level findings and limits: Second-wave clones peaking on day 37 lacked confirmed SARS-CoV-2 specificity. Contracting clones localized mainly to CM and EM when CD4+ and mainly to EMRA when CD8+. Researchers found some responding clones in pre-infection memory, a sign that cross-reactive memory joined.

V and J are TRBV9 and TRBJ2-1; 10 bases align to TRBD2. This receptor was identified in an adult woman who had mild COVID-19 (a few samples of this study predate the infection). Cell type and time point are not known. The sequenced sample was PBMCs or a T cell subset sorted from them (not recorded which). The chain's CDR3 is CASSVVVSGGQGEQFF. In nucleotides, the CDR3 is TGTGCCAGCAGCGTAGTCGTTAGCGGGGGGCAGGGTGAGCAGTTCTTC. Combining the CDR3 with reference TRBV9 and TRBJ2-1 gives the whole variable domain DSGVTQTPKHLITATGQRVTLRCSPRSGDLSVYWYQQSLDQGLQFLIQYYNGEERAKGNILERFSAQQFPDLHSELNLSSLELGDSALYFCASSVVVSGGQGEQFFGPGTRLTVL.